This TCR beta chain appears in the sequencing data of a study of stem cell transplantation in POMP-related autoinflammatory disease. Study-wide background: Before transplant, CD4+ T cells skewed naive and CD8+ proportions were low.

Details on this clone: Its antigen is currently unknown.

Whole-study findings and limits: Unique TRB V-J gene pairings were limited in number in patients with PRAID. Across all analyzed T-cell subsets, patients with PRAID tended toward reduced diversity and increased clonality.

TCRdb keeps only in-frame clones here, not all; method: immunoSEQ multiplex PCR. The sample contains tens of thousands of clones, just over 90% of which appear only once. Germline V gene sequence: CDR1 KGHSH, CDR2 LQKENI. Deletions cut 3 bases from V and 0 bases from J, with 9 bases between. There are 15 residues in the CDR3. PRAID featured immunodeficiency plus autoinflammation. The sample here was CD4+ T cells from PBMCs, taken after stem cell transplantation. This chain connects TRBV18 to TRBJ2-1, with no clear D. This TCR derives from a human patient with POMP-related autoinflammation and immune dysregulation (PRAID). The T cells may partly be graft donor cells. The CDR3 is CASSPALASYNEQFF. CDR3 in DNA: TGTGCCAGCTCACCGGCGTTAGCCTCCTACAATGAGCAGTTCTTC.